The next 22 T cell receptor beta chains were all read from a single sample in a study of metastatic and nonmetastatic thyroid tumors. Using MiXCR, TCRdb re-called clones from the PCR reads. The profile covers about 17,000 clones, with about 27% appearing a single time and roughly a sixth taken by the ten largest. Before thyroid surgery, none of the patients had received any treatment. Sequencing was performed on tumor tissue. These receptor sequences come from a female donor with papillary thyroid cancer or a benign thyroid nodule (not recorded which). Some clones in this sample may be carry-over from other donors' samples.

This clone has only a few counts. The chain has TRBV6-8 and TRBJ2-3, with 13 bases fitting TRBD2. This CDR3 is 15 amino acids long. V was clipped by 5 bases and J by 3 bases; unmatched bases: 2. Germline lookup yields CDR1 MNHGY and CDR2 SAAAGT. The CDR3 here is CASSKLAGGTDTQYF. The CDR3 DNA sequence: TGTGCCAGCAGTAAACTAGCGGGGGGGACAGATACGCAGTATTTT.

The rearrangement joins TRBV20-1 to TRBJ2-2; D may be TRBD1 (5 bases). The CDR3 length is 15 residues. CDR1 and CDR2 (germline): DFQATT, SNEGSKA (reference sequence). Deletions cut 2 bases from V and 1 base from J, with 11 bases between. The chain's CDR3 is CSARSSTGNTGELFF. The CDR3 DNA reads as TGCAGTGCTAGATCCTCAACAGGGAACACCGGGGAGCTGTTTTTT.

This clone was observed many times. This chain connects TRBV4-1 to TRBJ2-1; the match to TRBD1 covers 7 bases. Germline V gene data show CDR1 as MGHRA and CDR2 as YSYEKL. CDR3 length: 16 amino acids. J gave up 7 bases and V 2 bases, and 11 bases lay outside the gene matches. CDR3 DNA: TGCGCCAGCAGCCAATTACCAGGGGGAATTAGTAATGAGCAGTTCTTC. The encoded protein is CASSQLPGGISNEQFF.

This clone has a handful of counts. The gene calls are TRBV25-1 and TRBJ2-3, with D possibly matching TRBD1 (5 bases). Germline loops: CDR1 MGHDK, CDR2 SYGVNS. V was pared by 6 bases and J by 2 bases, with 6 bases between. This CDR3 spans 12 amino acids. The CDR3 region has the DNA TGTGCCAGCAGGGACATCACAGATACGCAGTATTTT. The encoded protein is CASRDITDTQYF. Based on the CDR3 plus reference TRBV25-1 and TRBJ2-3, the full variable domain is EADIYQTPRYLVIGTGKKITLECSQTMGHDKMYWYQQDPGMELHLIHYSYGVNSTEKGDLSSESTVSRIRTEHFPLTLESARPSHTSQYLCASRDITDTQYFGPGTRLTVL.

A remark on this clone: Germline and junction disagree at one end, which may indicate a read error. The gene calls are TRBV6-2 or TRBV6-3 and TRBJ2-7; no firm D call. The CDR3 has 13 residues. Germline V gene data show CDR1 as MNHEY and CDR2 as SVGEGT. The CDR3 DNA sequence: TGTGCCAGCAGTTACGGGTTCTCCTACGAGCATTACTTC. Protein sequence: CASSYGFSYEHYF.

The genes are TRBV6-1 and TRBJ2-7; a weak D match, TRBD2 (6 bases). Trimming stripped 3 bases from V and 8 bases from J, with 14 bases between. Germline assignment: CDR1 MNHNS and CDR2 SASEGT. This CDR3 has 13 amino acids. CDR3 sequence (DNA): TGTGCCAGCAGTGACACTAGCACTTACCAGCAGTACTTC. This encodes CASSDTSTYQQYF.

There are many counts of this clone. V is TRBV5-1 and J is TRBJ2-1; D gene uncertain. V was pared by 0 bases and J by 4 bases, with 11 bases between. The CDR3 length is 15 residues. In germline, CDR1 is SGHRS, CDR2 YFSETQ. The DNA for the CDR3 is TGCGCCAGCAGCTTGGACTATATCGGTTACAATGAGCAGTTCTTC. Translating gives CASSLDYIGYNEQFF.

As concerns this clone: Mismatch with germline at one junction end may stem from a read error. The rearrangement joins TRBV20-1 to TRBJ2-5, with no clear D. Germline V gene lookup returns CDR1 DFQATT and CDR2 SNEGSKA (reference sequence). This CDR3 is 13 amino acids long. The CDR3 coding sequence is TGCAGTGCTAGAGATCCGGCCCAAGATACCCAGTACTTC. The encoded protein is CSARDPAQDTQYF.

The chain joins TRBV11-2 to TRBJ1-6; 8 positions match TRBD1. J lost 8 bases, V lost 1 base, and 13 bases had no gene match. The CDR3 sequence is 18 residues long. Germline-derived CDR1 and CDR2 are SGHAT and FQNNGV. CDR3 nucleotide sequence: TGTGCCAGCAGCTTAGGACCTTCGGGGCAGGGGGCGTATTCACCCCTCCACTTT. Translated, it gives CASSLGPSGQGAYSPLHF.

This clone was recorded at least ten times. Additional DNA sequences in this sample encode the identical CDR3. The chain recombines TRBV4-2 with TRBJ2-7; possibly TRBD1 or TRBD2 for D (6 bases each). Trimming pared 1 base from V and 0 bases from J, leaving 10 bases between. The CDR3 sequence is 15 residues long. Germline V gene data show CDR1 as LGHNA and CDR2 as YNFKEQ. CDR3 coding DNA: TGTGCCAGCAGCCAAGGTGGGGGGCGCTCCTACGAGCAGTACTTC. This gives the protein CASSQGGGRSYEQYF.

The chain employs TRBV18 and TRBJ2-1, with D hard to call. The CDR3 length is 13 residues. Trimming cost V 3 bases and J 7 bases, with 10 bases left between them. From germline, CDR1 is KGHSH and CDR2 LQKENI. The chain's CDR3 is CASSPTTKNEQFF. The CDR3 DNA is TGTGCCAGCTCACCTACGACAAAAAATGAGCAGTTCTTC. Full variable domain (missing parts from reference TRBV18 and TRBJ2-1): NAGVMQNPRHLVRRRGQEARLRCSPMKGHSHVYWYRQLPEEGLKFMVYLQKENIIDESGMPKERFSAEFPKEGPSILRIQQVVRGDSAAYFCASSPTTKNEQFFGPGTRLTVL.

This clone is classed as medium-sized. The V gene is TRBV6-2 or TRBV6-3, the J gene TRBJ1-5; D is undetermined. Germline CDR1 is MNHEY and CDR2 is SVGEGT. The germline V and J ends were trimmed by 5 bases and 1 base, with 9 bases remaining between them. There are 14 residues in the CDR3. CDR3 coding DNA: TGTGCCAGCAGTCGGACGGGAAGCAATCAGCCCCAGCATTTT. This encodes CASSRTGSNQPQHF.

This clone showed up many times. A much bigger clone sits one base away, suggesting this may be a read error. The CDR3 protein is CASGAPQGATEAFF. The CDR3 coding sequence is TGTGCCAGCGGTGCGCCTCAGGGGGCCACTGAAGCTTTCTTT. The chain recombines TRBV28 with TRBJ1-1; TRBD1 matches at 8 bases. The trim removed 8 bases at V and 4 bases at J, leaving 9 bases unmatched. The germline V gene encodes CDR1 MDHEN and CDR2 SYDVKM. This CDR3 comprises 14 residues.

Judged by abundance, this clone is medium-sized (0.01 to 0.1%). The chain couples TRBV29-1 to TRBJ2-2; D is undetermined. Trimming took 3 bases from V and 5 from J, leaving 10 bases between them. Germline V gene lookup returns CDR1 SQVTM and CDR2 ANQGSEA. This CDR3 has 13 amino acids. CDR3 amino acids: CSVEASRTGELFF. The CDR3 region has the DNA TGCAGCGTTGAGGCTTCGAGAACCGGGGAGCTGTTTTTT.

This chain uses TRBV6-1 with TRBJ2-1; 7 bases map to TRBD2. The ends lost 0 bases at V and 8 bases at J; junction bases unmatched: 10. The CDR3 has 16 amino acids. Germline V gene data show CDR1 as MNHNS and CDR2 as SASEGT. CDR3 DNA sequence: TGTGCCAGCAGTGAAGCGGGCGGGAGACCTACCCATGAGCAGTTCTTC. Protein sequence: CASSEAGGRPTHEQFF.

With regard to this clone: This may arise from a read error, as a much more abundant clone is one base away. The chain combines TRBV20-1 with TRBJ2-3; TRBD2 agrees at 16 bases. J lost 0 bases, V lost 0 bases, and 6 bases had no gene match. The CDR3 is made up of 19 amino acids. Germline V gene sequence: CDR1 DFQATT, CDR2 SNEGSKA (reference sequence). The CDR3 coding sequence is TGCAGTGCTAGAGATGGGGGACTAGCGGGAGGGACGAGCACAGATACGCAGTATTTT. Its translation is CSARDGGLAGGTSTDTQYF.

This clone was counted between two and nine times. The chain uses TRBV6-1 and TRBJ2-1; D possibly corresponds to TRBD1 (5 bases). The V and J ends lost 5 bases and 12 bases respectively, with 14 bases between them. Germline V lookup: CDR1 MNHNS, CDR2 SASEGT. This CDR3 has 12 amino acids. Here the CDR3 DNA reads TGTGCCAGCAGTCAGGGTTCAGGCGGGCAGTTCTTC. Encoded protein: CASSQGSGGQFF.

This clone was picked up many times. The chain joins TRBV28 to TRBJ2-6; D not resolved. Trimming removed 7 bases at V and 4 bases at J, with 14 bases between. The V gene's germline CDR1 is MDHEN and CDR2 SYDVKM. The CDR3 is 15 residues long. CDR3 in amino acids: CASTITGPGANVLTF. CDR3 nucleotides: TGTGCCAGCACAATAACGGGCCCCGGGGCCAACGTCCTGACTTTC.

This clone was recorded a few times. This rearrangement joins TRBV24-1 to TRBJ2-3; D is perhaps TRBD1 (5 bases). Trimming shortened V by 0 bases and J by 4 bases, and 7 bases separated the two germline ends. The CDR3 is 14 amino acids. Germline V gene lookup returns CDR1 KGHDR and CDR2 SFDVKD. The CDR3 DNA follows: TGTGCCACCAGTGATTTGGGACAACCAGATACGCAGTATTTT. Its protein product is CATSDLGQPDTQYF.

This clone appeared many times. This chain links TRBV24-1 with TRBJ2-3; 9 nucleotides align to TRBD2. CDR3 size: 17 residues. Unmatched junction bases numbered 13, after V lost 5 bases and J lost 5 bases. Per the germline V gene, CDR1 is KGHDR and CDR2 is SFDVKD. Here the CDR3 DNA reads TGTGCCACCAGTGCCCCTGAGGGCGGGAGGGTGAAAGATACGCAGTATTTT. The encoded protein is CATSAPEGGRVKDTQYF.

The chain joins TRBV20-1 to TRBJ2-2; the match to TRBD2 covers 7 bases. Looked up from germline, CDR1 is DFQATT and CDR2 is SNEGSKA (reference sequence). The V and J ends lost 1 base and 1 base, in that order; junction bases with no gene match: 3. This CDR3 is 15 amino acids long. The CDR3 loop is CSARGTRGNTGELFF. The CDR3 nucleotides read TGCAGTGCTAGAGGGACTAGGGGGAACACCGGGGAGCTGTTTTTT.

This sequence joins TRBV6-1 and TRBJ1-2, with TRBD1 identical over 9 bases. V shed 6 bases, J shed 6 bases, and the junction held 8 bases outside the gene matches. This CDR3 contains 14 residues. CDR1 and CDR2 from the germline V gene are MNHNS and SASEGT. The CDR3 DNA reads as TGTGCCAGCAGACGCACAGGGGGCGCGGATGGCTACACCTTC. It is translated as CASRRTGGADGYTF.